Below are 3 T cell receptor beta chains sequenced from a single sample in a study of tumor-infiltrating lymphocytes in primary liver carcinoma. A primer in the constant region served to generate TCR beta cDNA from around 500 ng of total RNA. Three nested multiplex PCR rounds of slightly modified ARM-PCR generated TCR beta libraries. Investigators reported that the first two PCR rounds, at around 9 cycles each, used TRBV1-TRBV30 forward primers with a C-beta reverse primer. TCRdb called the multiplex PCR reads again in MiXCR, with one record for every CDR3 protein. The sample has around 120,000 distinct CDR3 sequences; 55% to 75% are singletons. Scientists recovered RNA and DNA together from about 21-30 mg of unsorted bulk tissue. Specimen: liver tumor tissue from sampling region 1. Specified subset: tumor region T1, superior pole. The receptor set was obtained from a woman between 55 and 75 years old with primary liver carcinoma and hepatitis B virus infection.

A few counts support this clonotype. This chain uses TRBV14 with TRBJ1-6; D is unresolved. The CDR3 length is 15 residues. Germline CDR1 and CDR2: SGHDN and FVKESK. Trimming stripped 4 bases from V and 3 bases from J, with 10 bases between. Here the CDR3 reads CASSPGEDYNSPLHF. The DNA of the CDR3 is TGTGCCAGCAGCCCCGGGGAGGACTATAATTCACCCCTCCACTTT.

With regard to this clonotype: This may stem from a read error, because a much larger clone lies one nucleotide away. The CDR3, as DNA: TGTACCAGCAGCCCTAGGAAGCGGACAGGGATAAGTAGCAATCAGCCCCAGCATTTT. This encodes CTSSPRKRTGISSNQPQHF. The chain employs TRBV7-3 and TRBJ1-5; 8 nucleotides agree with TRBD1. From germline, CDR1 is SGHTA and CDR2 FQGTGA. The CDR3 is made up of 19 amino acids.

Comments on this clonotype: One junction end does not reproduce the germline sequence, and a read error may be involved. V usage is TRBV11-2 and J usage is TRBJ2-1, with no clear D. This CDR3 is built from 11 residues. Germline loops: CDR1 SGHAT, CDR2 FQNNGV. DNA for the CDR3: TGTGCCAGCAGACCATTTAATGAGCAGTTGTTC. It codes for CASRPFNEQLF.